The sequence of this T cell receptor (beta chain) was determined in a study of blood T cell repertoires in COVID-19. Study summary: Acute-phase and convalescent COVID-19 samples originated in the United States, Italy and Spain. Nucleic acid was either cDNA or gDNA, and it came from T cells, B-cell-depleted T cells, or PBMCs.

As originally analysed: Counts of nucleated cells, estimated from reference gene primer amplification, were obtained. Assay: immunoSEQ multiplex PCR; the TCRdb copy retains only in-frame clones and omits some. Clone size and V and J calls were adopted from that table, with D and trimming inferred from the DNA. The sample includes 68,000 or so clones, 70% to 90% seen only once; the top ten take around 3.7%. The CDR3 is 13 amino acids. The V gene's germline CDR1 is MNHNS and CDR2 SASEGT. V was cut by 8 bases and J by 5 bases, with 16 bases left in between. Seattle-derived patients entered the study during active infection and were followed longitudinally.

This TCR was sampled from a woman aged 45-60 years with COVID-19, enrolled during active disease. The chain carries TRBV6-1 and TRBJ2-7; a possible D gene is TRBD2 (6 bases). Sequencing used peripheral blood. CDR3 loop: CASQWGESNEQYF. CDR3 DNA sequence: TGTGCCAGCCAGTGGGGGGAGAGTAACGAGCAGTACTTC.